A selection of T cell receptor beta chains follows, all from one sample in a study of CD8 T cells in Susac syndrome. Using its own MiXCR run on the immunoSEQ multiplex PCR reads, TCRdb lists one record per CDR3 protein. The sample includes some 400,000 distinct CDR3 sequences, more than 70% of them seen just once. Sample: CD8+ T cells from PBMCs. These receptors all come from a human donor with multiple sclerosis. The CDR3 runs from the conserved cysteine through the conserved F or W. Fields, in order: J gene, V gene, CDR3 protein.

TRBJ2-1 | TRBV11-2 | CASSLVAGGLGEQFF
TRBJ2-7 | TRBV4-1 | CASSQGVAGESGSYEQYF
TRBJ2-2 | TRBV20-1 | CSATEGDRGSGELFF
TRBJ1-2 | TRBV29-1 | CSVEGEDYGYTF
TRBJ1-5 | TRBV27 | CASSLKPGWVNQPQHF
TRBJ2-3 | TRBV4-1 | CASGQRSVRVADTQYF
TRBJ1-1 | TRBV6-5 | CASSPKTGGTEAFF
TRBJ2-5 | TRBV30 | CAWSSGFQETQYF
TRBJ2-1 | TRBV20-1 | CSATDVDFDEQFF
TRBJ2-5 | TRBV10-3 | CAIASEWVQETQYF
TRBJ2-2 | TRBV12-3/TRBV12-4 | CASRPDSGSTGELFF
TRBJ2-3 | TRBV4-1 | CASSQEGTDTQYF
TRBJ1-2 | TRBV16 | CASSQRALLRANYGYTF
TRBJ2-3 | TRBV11-3 | CASSRRQEPPSSTDTQYF
TRBJ2-5 | TRBV7-4 | CASSLRRNRSQETQYF
TRBJ2-1 | TRBV4-1 | CASSLGSGGKNEQFF
TRBJ1-3 | TRBV9 | CASSVGEGVGNTIYF
TRBJ2-7 | TRBV5-6 | CASSILLGTSLEQYF
TRBJ1-1 | TRBV30 | CAWKEPGDTEAFF
TRBJ1-2 | TRBV10-2 | CASSESTASYGYTF
TRBJ2-1 | TRBV24-1 | CATSDSSSGVNVPYNEQFF
TRBJ1-2 | TRBV5-1 | CASSLRGAEGYTF
TRBJ2-2 | TRBV18 | CASSRGVTGELFF
TRBJ2-7 | TRBV5-6 | CASSSDRLYEQYF
TRBJ1-1 | TRBV18 | CASSPPKMNTEAFF
TRBJ1-3 | TRBV30 | CAWSWGTTSGNTIYF
TRBJ1-1 | TRBV6-1 | CASTSGVGRLNTEAFF
TRBJ2-1 | TRBV20-1 | CSARDSHPPRGLGYNEQFF
TRBJ1-6 | TRBV27 | CASSLGGNSPLHF
TRBJ2-1 | TRBV4-2 | CASSQDLGGYEQFF
TRBJ2-5 | TRBV24-1 | CATSDFGETQYF
TRBJ1-1 | TRBV14 | CASSQDFNTEAFF
TRBJ2-7 | TRBV25-1 | CASSDPTGLNSYEQYF
TRBJ1-2 | TRBV21-1 | CASLKGYTF
TRBJ1-1 | TRBV30 | CAYNYRGPYTEAFF
TRBJ1-1 | TRBV5-4 | CASSTEGARMNTEAFF
TRBJ1-5 | TRBV6-5 | CASSSPGHFTNQPQHF
TRBJ2-7 | TRBV7-9 | CASSDKASSYEQYF
TRBJ1-1 | TRBV5-1 | CASSPDRVQVSFF
TRBJ2-3 | TRBV11-2 | CASSPLSTDTQYF
TRBJ2-1 | TRBV6-1 | CASTGQHNEQFF
TRBJ2-1 | TRBV7-6 | CASSLRDGGASEQFF
TRBJ2-3 | TRBV29-1 | CSVMRGMSTDTQYF
TRBJ2-3 | TRBV29-1 | CSDLESVRGHRTPTDTQYF
TRBJ2-1 | TRBV9 | CASSVEGYLDEQFF
TRBJ2-1 | TRBV6-6 | CASSYPGIPGNEQFF
TRBJ2-7 | TRBV27 | CASSSIGQGAVEQYF
TRBJ2-7 | TRBV6-6 | CASRPGQLLDEQYF
TRBJ2-1 | TRBV12-3/TRBV12-4 | CASRTGQSSYNEQFF
TRBJ2-7 | TRBV27 | CASSYRTGGTYEQYF
TRBJ1-1 | TRBV7-9 | CASITKNTEAFF
TRBJ2-3 | TRBV10-3 | CAISESARTSTDTQYF
TRBJ2-7 | TRBV2 | CASSLNPWYEQYF
TRBJ2-1 | TRBV6-6 | CASSYGGADEQFF
TRBJ1-1 | TRBV3-1 | CASSQDPGGGNTEAFF
TRBJ2-1 | TRBV2 | CASSPPGEQFF
TRBJ2-7 | TRBV12-3/TRBV12-4 | CASSQTGDYYEQYF